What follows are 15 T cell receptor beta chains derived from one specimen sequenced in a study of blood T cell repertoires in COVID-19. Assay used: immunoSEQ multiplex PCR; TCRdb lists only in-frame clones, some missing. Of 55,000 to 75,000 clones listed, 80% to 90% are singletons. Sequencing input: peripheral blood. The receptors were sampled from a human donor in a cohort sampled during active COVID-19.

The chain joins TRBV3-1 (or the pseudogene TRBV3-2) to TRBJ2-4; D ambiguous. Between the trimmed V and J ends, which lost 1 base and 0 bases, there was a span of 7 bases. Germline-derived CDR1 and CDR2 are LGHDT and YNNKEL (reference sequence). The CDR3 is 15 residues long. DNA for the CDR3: TGTGCCAGCAGCCAAGGGCTCCTAGCCAAAAACATTCAGTACTTC. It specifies CASSQGLLAKNIQYF.

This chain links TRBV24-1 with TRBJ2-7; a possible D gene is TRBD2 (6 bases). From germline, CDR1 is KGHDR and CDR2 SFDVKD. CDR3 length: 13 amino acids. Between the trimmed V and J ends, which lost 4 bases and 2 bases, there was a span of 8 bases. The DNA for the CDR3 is TGTGCCACCAGTGAAGGAGGGCCCTACGAGCAGTACTTC. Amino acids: CATSEGGPYEQYF.

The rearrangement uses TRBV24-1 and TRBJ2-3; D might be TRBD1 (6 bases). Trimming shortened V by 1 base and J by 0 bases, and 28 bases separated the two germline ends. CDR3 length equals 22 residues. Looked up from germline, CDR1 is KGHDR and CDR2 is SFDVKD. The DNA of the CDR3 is TGTGCCACCAGTGATTTTCCCGGAATGACCAACCGGGACACAACTAGCACAGATACGCAGTATTTT. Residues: CATSDFPGMTNRDTTSTDTQYF.

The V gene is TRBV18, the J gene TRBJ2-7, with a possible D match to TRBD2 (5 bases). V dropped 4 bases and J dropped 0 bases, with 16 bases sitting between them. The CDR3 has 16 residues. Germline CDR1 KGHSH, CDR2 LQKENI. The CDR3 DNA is TGTGCCAGCTCACTTTCTCCGGGATCGAGCTCCTACGAGCAGTACTTC. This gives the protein CASSLSPGSSSYEQYF.

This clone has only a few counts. The CDR3 region has the DNA TGTGCCAGCAGCATAGGGACTGAACGTGGCTACACCTTC. Translation gives CASSIGTERGYTF. The chain employs TRBV6-6 and TRBJ1-2; possible D gene TRBD1, 5 bases. Trimming took off 6 bases at V and 7 bases at J, with 15 bases between the two ends. The germline V gene encodes CDR1 MNHNY and CDR2 SVGAGI (reference sequence). CDR3 length: 13 amino acids.

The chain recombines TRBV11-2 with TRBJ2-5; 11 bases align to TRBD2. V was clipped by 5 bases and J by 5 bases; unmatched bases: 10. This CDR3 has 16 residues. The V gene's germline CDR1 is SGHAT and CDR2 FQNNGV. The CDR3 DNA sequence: TGTGCCAGCAGCGAGACTAGCGGGATCAGTGGGGAGACCCAGTACTTC. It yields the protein CASSETSGISGETQYF.

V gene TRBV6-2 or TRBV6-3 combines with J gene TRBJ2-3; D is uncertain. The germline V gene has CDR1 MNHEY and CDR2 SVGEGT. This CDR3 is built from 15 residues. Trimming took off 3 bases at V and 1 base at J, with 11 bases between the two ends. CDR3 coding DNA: TGTGCCAGCAGTTATAAGACGGGTGGCACAGATACGCAGTATTTT. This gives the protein CASSYKTGGTDTQYF.

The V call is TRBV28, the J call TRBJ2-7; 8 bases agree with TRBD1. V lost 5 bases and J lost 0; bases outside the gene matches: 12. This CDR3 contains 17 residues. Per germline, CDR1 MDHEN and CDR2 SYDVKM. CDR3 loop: CASSGGTGPLSSYEQYF. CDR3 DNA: TGTGCCAGCAGTGGCGGGACAGGACCGTTAAGCTCCTACGAGCAGTACTTC.

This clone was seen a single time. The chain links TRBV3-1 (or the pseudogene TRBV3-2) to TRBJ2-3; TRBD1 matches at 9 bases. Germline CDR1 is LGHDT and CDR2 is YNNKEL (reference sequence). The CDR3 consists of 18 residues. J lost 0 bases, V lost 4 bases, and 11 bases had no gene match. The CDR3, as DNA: TGTGCCAGCAGCCTGTACTTGGGACAGGGAGGGAGCACAGATACGCAGTATTTT. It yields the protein CASSLYLGQGGSTDTQYF.

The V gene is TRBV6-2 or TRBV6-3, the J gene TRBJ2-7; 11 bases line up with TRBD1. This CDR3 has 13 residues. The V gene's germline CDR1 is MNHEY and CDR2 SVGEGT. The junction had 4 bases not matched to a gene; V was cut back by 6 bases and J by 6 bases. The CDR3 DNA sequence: TGTGCCAGCAGCGTCGGGACAGGGGGCGAGCAGTACTTC. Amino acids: CASSVGTGGEQYF.

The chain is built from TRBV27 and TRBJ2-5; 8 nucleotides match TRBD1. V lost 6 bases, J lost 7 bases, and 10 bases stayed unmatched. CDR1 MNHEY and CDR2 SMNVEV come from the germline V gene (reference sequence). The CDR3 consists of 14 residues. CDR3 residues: CASSPQGVQGTQYF. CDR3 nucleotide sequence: TGTGCCAGCAGCCCACAGGGGGTCCAGGGGACCCAGTACTTC.

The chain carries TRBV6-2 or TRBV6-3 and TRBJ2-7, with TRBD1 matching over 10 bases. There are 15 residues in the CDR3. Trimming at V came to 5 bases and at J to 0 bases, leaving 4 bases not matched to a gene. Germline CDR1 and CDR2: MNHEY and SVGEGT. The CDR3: CASSKGQGFSYEQYF. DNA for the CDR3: TGTGCCAGCAGTAAGGGACAGGGGTTCTCCTACGAGCAGTACTTC.

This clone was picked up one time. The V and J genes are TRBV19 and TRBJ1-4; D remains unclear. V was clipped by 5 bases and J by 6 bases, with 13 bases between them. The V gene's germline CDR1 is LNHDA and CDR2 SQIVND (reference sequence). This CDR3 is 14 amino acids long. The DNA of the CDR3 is TGTGCCAGTAGTGCTCGGAGGGTGGATGAAAAACTGTTTTTT. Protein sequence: CASSARRVDEKLFF.

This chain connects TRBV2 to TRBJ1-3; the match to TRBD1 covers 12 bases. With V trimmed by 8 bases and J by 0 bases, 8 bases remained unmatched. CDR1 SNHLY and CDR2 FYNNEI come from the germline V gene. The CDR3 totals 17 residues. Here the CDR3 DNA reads TGTGCCAGCTCTGGGACAGGGGGCTTTGTCTCTGGAAACACCATATATTTT. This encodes CASSGTGGFVSGNTIYF.

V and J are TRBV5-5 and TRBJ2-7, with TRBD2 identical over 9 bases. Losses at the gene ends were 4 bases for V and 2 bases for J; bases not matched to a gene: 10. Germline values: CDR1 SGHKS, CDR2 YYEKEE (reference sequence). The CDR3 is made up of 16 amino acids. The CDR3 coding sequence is TGTGCCAGCAGCCCTCTTAGCGGGAGTTTGACCTACGAGCAGTACTTC. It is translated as CASSPLSGSLTYEQYF. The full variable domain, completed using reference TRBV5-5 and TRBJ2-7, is DAGVTQSPTHLIKTRGQQVTLRCSPISGHKSVSWYQQVLGQGPQFIFQYYEKEERGRGNFPDRFSARQFPNYSSELNVNALLLGDSALYLCASSPLSGSLTYEQYFGPGTRLTVT.